A single sample is the source of the 13 T cell receptor beta chains below, sequenced in a study of CD8 T cells in Susac syndrome. About 0.5 to 1 ug RNA was reverse transcribed with random hexamers. TCRdb re-called the immunoSEQ multiplex PCR reads through MiXCR, storing one row per CDR3 protein. The sample yields approximately 150,000 distinct CDR3 sequences, around 96% seen once. The sample comprised CD4+ T cells from PBMCs. The receptors were gathered from a human donor with multiple sclerosis.

This rearrangement joins TRBV28 to TRBJ1-2, with a weak D call TRBD1 (5 bases). V was pared by 1 base and J by 4 bases, with 19 bases between. The V gene's germline CDR1 is MDHEN and CDR2 SYDVKM. This CDR3 region has 17 residues. This chain's CDR3 is CASSLSASGGMAYGYTF. As DNA, the CDR3 is TGTGCCAGCAGTTTATCCGCCTCGGGGGGGATGGCCTATGGCTACACCTTC.

The chain is built from TRBV12-3 or TRBV12-4 and TRBJ2-7; D not resolved. Trimming stripped 3 bases from V and 6 bases from J, with 9 bases between. CDR3 length: 12 residues. The CDR3 reads CASSLGRSEQYF. The CDR3 DNA reads TGTGCCAGCAGTTTGGGCCGGAGCGAGCAGTACTTC.

The chain has TRBV6-2 or TRBV6-3 and TRBJ1-2; D gene unclear. Trimming left V 0 bases short and J 2 bases short, with 7 bases between. Germline assignment: CDR1 MNHEY and CDR2 SVGEGT. There are 14 residues in the CDR3. The CDR3 sequence is CASSYSRLNYGYTF. Here the CDR3 DNA reads TGTGCCAGCAGTTACTCGAGACTAAACTATGGCTACACCTTC.

As to this clonotype: Compared with germline, one end of the junction differs, possibly owing to a read error. The chain is built from TRBV5-1 and TRBJ2-3; perhaps TRBD1 as D (5 bases). The CDR3 is 15 residues long. Germline loops: CDR1 SGHRS, CDR2 YFSETQ. The CDR3: CASSLVAGSTDTQYF. The CDR3 bases are TGCGCAAGCAGCTTGGTAGCAGGGAGCACAGATACGCAGTATTTT.

The chain carries TRBV19 and TRBJ2-3, with 8 bases aligning to TRBD1. The ends lost 5 bases at V and 4 bases at J; junction bases unmatched: 2. CDR1 and CDR2 from the germline V gene are LNHDA and SQIVND (reference sequence). The CDR3 runs to 13 residues. CDR3 bases: TGTGCCAGTAGTGTGACAGGGGCAGATACGCAGTATTTT. It translates to CASSVTGADTQYF.

This chain connects TRBV12-3 or TRBV12-4 to TRBJ2-4, with TRBD2 matching 7 bases. J lost 0 bases, V lost 5 bases, and 1 base had no gene match. The CDR3 runs 14 residues. CDR3 coding DNA: TGTGCCAGCAGTGGGGGGGTAGCCAAAAACATTCAGTACTTC. Protein: CASSGGVAKNIQYF.

The CDR3 is CASSAHPGTSGANEQFF. DNA for the CDR3: TGTGCCAGCAGCGCCCATCCCGGGACTAGCGGGGCTAATGAGCAGTTCTTC. The V call is TRBV9, the J call TRBJ2-1; 13 nucleotides line up with TRBD2. CDR1 is SGDLS, CDR2 YYNGEE, per germline. Trimming took 3 bases from V and 7 from J; bases not matched to a gene: 10. The CDR3 runs to 17 residues.

The chain has TRBV28 and TRBJ2-5; 8 nucleotides align to TRBD2. The length of the CDR3 is 12 residues. Trimming removed 2 bases from V and 9 bases from J; junction bases left unmatched: 2. Germline CDR1 MDHEN, CDR2 SYDVKM. Here the CDR3 reads CASSLIGGAQYF. Written as DNA, the CDR3 is TGTGCCAGCAGTTTAATCGGGGGGGCCCAGTACTTC. The full variable domain, with the rest looked up from reference TRBV28 and TRBJ2-5, is DVKVTQSSRYLVKRTGEKVFLECVQDMDHENMFWYRQDPGLGLRLIYFSYDVKMKEKGDIPEGYSVSREKKERFSLILESASTNQTSMYLCASSLIGGAQYFGPGTRLLVL.

V usage is TRBV28 and J usage is TRBJ1-5, with D possibly being TRBD1 (6 bases). The CDR3 loop spans 15 amino acids. Trimming pared 1 base from V and 7 bases from J, leaving 14 bases between. The germline V gene has CDR1 MDHEN and CDR2 SYDVKM. The CDR3 nucleotides read TGTGCCAGCAGTTTATCGCTCAGGGGTGAGCAGCCCCAGCATTTT. Translated, it gives CASSLSLRGEQPQHF. Full variable domain (missing parts from reference TRBV28 and TRBJ1-5): DVKVTQSSRYLVKRTGEKVFLECVQDMDHENMFWYRQDPGLGLRLIYFSYDVKMKEKGDIPEGYSVSREKKERFSLILESASTNQTSMYLCASSLSLRGEQPQHFGDGTRLSIL.

This clonotype has just one count. The genes are TRBV29-1 and TRBJ1-2, with D perhaps TRBD1 (5 bases). The V end lost 5 bases, the J end lost 6 bases, and 13 bases lay between the germline ends. The CDR3 extends over 12 amino acids. The germline V gene has CDR1 SQVTM and CDR2 ANQGSEA. The CDR3 coding sequence is TGCAGCGTTCTCCCCACGGGGGATGGCTACACCTTC. Protein sequence: CSVLPTGDGYTF. The whole variable domain, remainder taken from reference TRBV29-1 and TRBJ1-2, is SAVISQKPSRDICQRGTSLTIQCQVDSQVTMMFWYRQQPGQSLTLIATANQGSEATYESGFVIDKFPISRPNLTFSTLTVSNMSPEDSSIYLCSVLPTGDGYTFGSGTRLTVV.

This chain uses TRBV9 with TRBJ2-5, with unresolved D. There are 14 residues in the CDR3. Between the trimmed V and J ends, which lost 0 bases and 1 base, there was a span of 7 bases. CDR1 SGDLS and CDR2 YYNGEE come from the germline V gene. The chain's CDR3 is CASSVVESQETQYF. CDR3 bases: TGTGCCAGCAGCGTAGTGGAGTCCCAAGAGACCCAGTACTTC. Full variable domain (rest looked up from reference TRBV9 and TRBJ2-5): DSGVTQTPKHLITATGQRVTLRCSPRSGDLSVYWYQQSLDQGLQFLIQYYNGEERAKGNILERFSAQQFPDLHSELNLSSLELGDSALYFCASSVVESQETQYFGPGTRLLVL.

CDR3 sequence reads: CASSLASTVGYTF. The CDR3 coding sequence is TGTGCCAGCAGTTTAGCAAGTACGGTCGGCTACACCTTC. The chain couples TRBV12-3 or TRBV12-4 to TRBJ1-2; D call uncertain. V was cut by 0 bases and J by 8 bases, with 10 bases left in between. CDR3 length equals 13 residues.

J is TRBJ2-7 and V is TRBV2, with D uncertain. Germline lookup yields CDR1 SNHLY and CDR2 FYNNEI. The ends were cut back, 4 bases at V and 2 bases at J, with 9 bases in the middle. The CDR3 has 13 amino acids. CDR3 in amino acids: CASSGLTTYEQYF. CDR3 DNA: TGTGCCAGCAGTGGACTGACGACCTACGAGCAGTACTTC.